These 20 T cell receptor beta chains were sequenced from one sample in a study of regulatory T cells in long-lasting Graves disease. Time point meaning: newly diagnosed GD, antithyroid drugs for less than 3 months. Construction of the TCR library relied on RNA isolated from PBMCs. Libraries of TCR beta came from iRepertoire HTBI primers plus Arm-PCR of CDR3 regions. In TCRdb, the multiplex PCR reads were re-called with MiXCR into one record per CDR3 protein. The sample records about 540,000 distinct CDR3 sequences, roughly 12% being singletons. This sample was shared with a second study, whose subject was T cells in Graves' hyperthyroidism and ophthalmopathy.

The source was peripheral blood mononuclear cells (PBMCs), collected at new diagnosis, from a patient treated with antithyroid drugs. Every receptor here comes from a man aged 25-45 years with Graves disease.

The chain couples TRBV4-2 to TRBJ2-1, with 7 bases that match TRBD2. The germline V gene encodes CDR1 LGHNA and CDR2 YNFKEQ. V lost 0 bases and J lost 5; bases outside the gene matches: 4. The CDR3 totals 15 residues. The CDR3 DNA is TGTGCCAGCAGCCAAGATGGCGGGAGAAACAATGAGCAGTTCTTC. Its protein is CASSQDGGRNNEQFF.

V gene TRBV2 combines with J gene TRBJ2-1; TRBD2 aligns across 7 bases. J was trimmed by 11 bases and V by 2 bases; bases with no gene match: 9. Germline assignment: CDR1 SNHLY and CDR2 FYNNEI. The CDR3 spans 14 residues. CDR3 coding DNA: TGTGCCAGCAGTGAAATAGATGTTGGGACTAAGCAGTTCTTC. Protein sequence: CASSEIDVGTKQFF. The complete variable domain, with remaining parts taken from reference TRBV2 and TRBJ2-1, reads EPEVTQTPSHQVTQMGQEVILRCVPISNHLYFYWYRQILGQKVEFLVSFYNNEISEKSEIFDDQFSVERPDGSNFTLKIRSTKLEDSAMYFCASSEIDVGTKQFFGPGTRLTVL.

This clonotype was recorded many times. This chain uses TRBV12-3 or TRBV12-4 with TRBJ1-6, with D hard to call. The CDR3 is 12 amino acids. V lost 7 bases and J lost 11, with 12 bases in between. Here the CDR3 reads CASTSLRAPLHF. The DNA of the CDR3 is TGTGCCAGCACGTCCCTTAGGGCACCCCTCCACTTT.

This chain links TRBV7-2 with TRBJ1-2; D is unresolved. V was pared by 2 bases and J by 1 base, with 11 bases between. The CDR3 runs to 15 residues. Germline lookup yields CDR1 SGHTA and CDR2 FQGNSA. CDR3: CASSLIDANNYGYTF. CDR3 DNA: TGTGCCAGCAGCTTAATCGACGCGAATAACTATGGCTACACCTTC.

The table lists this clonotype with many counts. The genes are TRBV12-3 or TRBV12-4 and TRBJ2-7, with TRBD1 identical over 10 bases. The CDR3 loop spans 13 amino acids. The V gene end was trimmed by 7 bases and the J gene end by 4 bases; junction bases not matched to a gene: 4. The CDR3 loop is CASTQDRGYEQYF. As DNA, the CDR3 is TGTGCCAGCACGCAGGACAGGGGGTACGAGCAGTACTTC.

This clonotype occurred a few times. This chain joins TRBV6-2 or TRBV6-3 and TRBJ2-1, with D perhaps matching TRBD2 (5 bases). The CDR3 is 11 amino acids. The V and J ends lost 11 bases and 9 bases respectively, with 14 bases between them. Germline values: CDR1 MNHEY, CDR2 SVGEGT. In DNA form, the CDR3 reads TGTGCCTCAACGGAGGTGTTTGAGCAGTTCTTC. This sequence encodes CASTEVFEQFF.

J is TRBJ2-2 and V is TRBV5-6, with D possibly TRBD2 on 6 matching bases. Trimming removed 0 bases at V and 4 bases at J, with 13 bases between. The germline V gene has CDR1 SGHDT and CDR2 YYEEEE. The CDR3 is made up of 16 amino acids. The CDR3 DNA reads TGTGCCAGCAGCTTGGTTGACTGGGAGGCCACCGGGGAGCTGTTTTTT. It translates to CASSLVDWEATGELFF. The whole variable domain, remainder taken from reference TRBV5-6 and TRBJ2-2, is DAGVTQSPTHLIKTRGQQVTLRCSPKSGHDTVSWYQQALGQGPQFIFQYYEEEERQRGNFPDRFSGHQFPNYSSELNVNALLLGDSALYLCASSLVDWEATGELFFGEGSRLTVL.

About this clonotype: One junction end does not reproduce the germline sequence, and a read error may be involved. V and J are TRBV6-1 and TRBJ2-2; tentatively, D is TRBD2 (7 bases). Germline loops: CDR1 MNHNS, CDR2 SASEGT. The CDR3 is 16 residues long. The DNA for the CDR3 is TGTGCCAGCAGACGATTAGGGGGGGCGCGAACCGGGGAGCTGTCTTTT. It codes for CASRRLGGARTGELSF.

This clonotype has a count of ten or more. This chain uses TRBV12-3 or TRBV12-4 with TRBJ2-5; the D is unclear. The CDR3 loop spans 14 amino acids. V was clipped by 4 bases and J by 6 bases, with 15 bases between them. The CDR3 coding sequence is TGTGCCAGCAGTTCCTGGGCGGTCCGCCAGACCCAGTACTTC. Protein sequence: CASSSWAVRQTQYF.

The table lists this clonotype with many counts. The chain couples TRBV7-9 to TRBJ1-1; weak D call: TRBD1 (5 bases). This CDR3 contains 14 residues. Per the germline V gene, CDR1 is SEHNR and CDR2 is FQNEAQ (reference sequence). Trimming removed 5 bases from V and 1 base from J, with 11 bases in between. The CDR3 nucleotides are TGTGCCAGCAGCCGAGGGGCGACGAACACTGAAGCTTTCTTT. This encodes CASSRGATNTEAFF.

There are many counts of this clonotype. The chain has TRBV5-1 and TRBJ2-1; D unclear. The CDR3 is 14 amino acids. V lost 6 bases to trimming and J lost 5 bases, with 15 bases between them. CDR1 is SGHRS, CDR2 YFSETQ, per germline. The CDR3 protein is CASNSGYGNNEQFF. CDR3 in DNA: TGCGCCAGCAATTCGGGCTACGGAAACAATGAGCAGTTCTTC. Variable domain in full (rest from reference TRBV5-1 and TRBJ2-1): KAGVTQTPRYLIKTRGQQVTLSCSPISGHRSVSWYQQTPGQGLQFLFEYFSETQRNKGNFPGRFSGRQFSNSRSEMNVSTLELGDSALYLCASNSGYGNNEQFFGPGTRLTVL.

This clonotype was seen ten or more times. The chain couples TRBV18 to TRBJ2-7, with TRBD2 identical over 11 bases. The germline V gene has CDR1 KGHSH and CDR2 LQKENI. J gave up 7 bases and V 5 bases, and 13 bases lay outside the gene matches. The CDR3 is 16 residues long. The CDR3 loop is CASSDLAGGSLGEQYF. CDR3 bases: TGTGCCAGCTCAGATCTAGCGGGAGGTTCCCTGGGGGAGCAGTACTTC.

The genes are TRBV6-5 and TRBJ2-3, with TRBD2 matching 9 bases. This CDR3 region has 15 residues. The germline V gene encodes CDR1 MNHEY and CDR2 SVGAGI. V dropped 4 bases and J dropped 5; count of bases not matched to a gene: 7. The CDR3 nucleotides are TGTGCCAGCAGTTCCGGCGGGAGGGCCTTAGATACGCAGTATTTT. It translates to CASSSGGRALDTQYF.

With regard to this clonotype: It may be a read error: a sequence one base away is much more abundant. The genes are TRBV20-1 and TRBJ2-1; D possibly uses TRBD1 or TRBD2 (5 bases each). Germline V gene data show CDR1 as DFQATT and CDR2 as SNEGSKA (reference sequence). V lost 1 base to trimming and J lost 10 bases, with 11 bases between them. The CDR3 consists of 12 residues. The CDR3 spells CSARGGWYEQFF. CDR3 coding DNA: TGCAGTGCTAGAGGGGGGTGGTACGAGCAGTTCTTC.

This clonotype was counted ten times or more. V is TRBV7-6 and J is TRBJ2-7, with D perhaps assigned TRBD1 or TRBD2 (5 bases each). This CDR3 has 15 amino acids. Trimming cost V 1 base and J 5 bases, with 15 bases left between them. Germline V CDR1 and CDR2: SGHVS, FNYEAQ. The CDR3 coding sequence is TGTGCCAGCAGCTTAGTTGGGGGAGTCAAAAACGAGCAGTACTTC. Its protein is CASSLVGGVKNEQYF.

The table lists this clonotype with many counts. The CDR3 DNA sequence: TGTGCCAGCACCAGACGATTAGCGGGGGACCACGAGAGCGAGCAGTACTTC. Its translation: CASTRRLAGDHESEQYF. The chain couples TRBV11-2 to TRBJ2-7; 9 bases line up with TRBD2. J gave up 6 bases and V 7 bases, and 19 bases lay outside the gene matches. The V gene's germline CDR1 is SGHAT and CDR2 FQNNGV. The CDR3 has 17 residues.

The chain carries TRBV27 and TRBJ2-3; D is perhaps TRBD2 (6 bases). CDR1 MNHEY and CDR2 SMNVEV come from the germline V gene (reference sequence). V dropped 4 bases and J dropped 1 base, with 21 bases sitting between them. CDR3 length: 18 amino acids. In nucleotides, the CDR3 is TGTGCCAGCAGTTCCCGGGACGGGGGTTTATGGGGCACAGATACGCAGTATTTT. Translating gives CASSSRDGGLWGTDTQYF.

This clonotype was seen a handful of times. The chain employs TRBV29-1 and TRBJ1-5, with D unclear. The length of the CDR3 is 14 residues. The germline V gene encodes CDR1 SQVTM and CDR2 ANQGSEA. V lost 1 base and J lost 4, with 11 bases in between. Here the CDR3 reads CSVEGPGLNQPQHF. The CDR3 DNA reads TGCAGCGTTGAAGGCCCCGGGCTTAATCAGCCCCAGCATTTT. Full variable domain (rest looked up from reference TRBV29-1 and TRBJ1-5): SAVISQKPSRDICQRGTSLTIQCQVDSQVTMMFWYRQQPGQSLTLIATANQGSEATYESGFVIDKFPISRPNLTFSTLTVSNMSPEDSSIYLCSVEGPGLNQPQHFGDGTRLSIL.

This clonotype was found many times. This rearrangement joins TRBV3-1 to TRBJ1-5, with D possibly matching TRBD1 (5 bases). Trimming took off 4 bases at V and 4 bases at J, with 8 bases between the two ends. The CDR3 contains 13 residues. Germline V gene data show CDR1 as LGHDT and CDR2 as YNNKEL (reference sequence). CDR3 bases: TGTGCCAGCAGCCCCAACAGGAATCAGCCCCAGCATTTT. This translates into CASSPNRNQPQHF.

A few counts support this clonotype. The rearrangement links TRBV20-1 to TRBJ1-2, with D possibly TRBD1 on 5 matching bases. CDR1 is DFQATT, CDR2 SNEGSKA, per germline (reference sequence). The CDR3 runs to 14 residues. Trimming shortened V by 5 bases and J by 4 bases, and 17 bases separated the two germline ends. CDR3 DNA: TGCAGTGCTCCGCGACAGCCTATTATCTATGGCTACACCTTC. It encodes CSAPRQPIIYGYTF.